Presented here are 13 T cell receptor beta chains from one specimen sequenced in a study of shared clonotypes between healthy human individuals. The data were produced by immunoSEQ multiplex PCR, yet TCRdb's version contains in-frame clones alone and is incomplete. The sample has fewer than 800,000 clones; 90% to 95% are singletons. Selected positively for CCR7 and CD45RO-negative, naive CD8 cells excluded terminally differentiated effector memory CD45RA+ cells. Sequencing was performed on naive CD8+ T cells sorted from blood. The receptors shown here come from a man aged 25 to 40 in good health.

Worth noting for this clone: The same CDR3 is also encoded by other DNA sequences in this sample. The V gene is TRBV18, the J gene TRBJ2-1; TRBD2 agrees at 11 bases. CDR3 length equals 15 residues. J gave up 3 bases and V 3 bases, and 1 base lay outside the gene matches. The germline gives CDR1 KGHSH, CDR2 LQKENI. CDR3 DNA: TGTGCCAGCTCACCCGGGACTAGCGGCTACAATGAGCAGTTCTTC. It yields the protein CASSPGTSGYNEQFF.

The chain has TRBV5-1 and TRBJ2-3; D uncertain. The V end was cut by 6 bases, the J end by 2 bases, with 7 bases between. Germline CDR1 SGHRS, CDR2 YFSETQ. This CDR3 region has 12 residues. CDR3 residues: CASILFTDTQYF. CDR3 bases: TGCGCCAGCATCTTATTCACAGATACGCAGTATTTT.

Only one count was recorded for this clone. The V call is TRBV5-8, the J call TRBJ2-7, with D possibly TRBD1 on 8 matching bases. Per germline, CDR1 SGHTS and CDR2 YDEGEE. The CDR3 runs to 16 residues. Trimming pared 4 bases from V and 3 bases from J, leaving 20 bases between. The CDR3 sequence is CASSPGTGWGGYEQYF. DNA for the CDR3: TGTGCCAGCAGCCCGGGGACAGGCTGGGGGGGCTACGAGCAGTACTTC.

The rearrangement links TRBV6-5 to TRBJ1-1; D uncertain. The CDR3 is 13 residues long. Between the trimmed V and J ends, which lost 8 bases and 0 bases, there was a span of 10 bases. CDR1 is MNHEY and CDR2 is SVGAGI in the germline V gene. DNA of the CDR3: TGTGCCAGCCATAAGGGAGTGAACACTGAAGCTTTCTTT. Its translation is CASHKGVNTEAFF.

The chain links TRBV21-1 to TRBJ2-5; the D segment call TRBD2 is taken from the table without a DNA check. TRBV21-1 is a recognized pseudogene. The CDR3 covers 16 residues. The CDR3 region has the DNA TGTGCCAGCATCGCCGGCCCCCGGGGGACGACGGAGACCCAGTACTTC. Its translation: CASIAGPRGTTETQYF.

The chain couples TRBV27 to TRBJ2-7, with D maybe TRBD1 (6 bases). This CDR3 has 14 amino acids. V was cut by 7 bases and J by 2 bases, with 15 bases left in between. Looked up from germline, CDR1 is MNHEY and CDR2 is SMNVEV (reference sequence). CDR3 sequence reads: CASILPGVAYEQYF. The CDR3 nucleotides read TGTGCCAGCATTCTACCAGGGGTTGCCTACGAGCAGTACTTC.

The chain uses TRBV21-1 and TRBJ1-5. TRBV21-1 counts as a pseudogene. This CDR3 has 23 residues. The CDR3 here is CASGPRGAGGNLPINICNQPQHF. The CDR3 DNA reads as TGTGCCAGCGGACCCCGGGGAGCGGGGGGCAACTTACCTATTAATATCTGCAATCAGCCCCAGCATTTT.

This chain connects TRBV10-1 to TRBJ2-3; no clear D gene. Per germline, CDR1 WNHNN and CDR2 SYGVQD (reference sequence). V was shortened by 6 bases and J by 1 base, with 14 bases between the two germline ends. The CDR3 contains 15 residues. The CDR3 region is CASSPLPSGTDTQYF. Here the CDR3 DNA reads TGCGCCAGCAGCCCCCTTCCCTCCGGCACAGATACGCAGTATTTT.

The chain employs TRBV5-4 and TRBJ2-5; TRBD1 matches at 9 bases. There are 15 residues in the CDR3. In germline, CDR1 is SGHNT, CDR2 YYREEE (reference sequence). With 0 bases clipped from V and 1 base from J, the junction kept 1 base outside the gene matches. CDR3 sequence reads: CASSLGQGGQETQYF. The CDR3 DNA is TGTGCCAGCAGCTTGGGACAGGGGGGCCAAGAGACCCAGTACTTC.

This clone was detected only once. Here the CDR3 DNA reads TGTGCCAGCAGCCCCTCGCCTGGGACAACAGAAGATGAGCAGTTCTTC. Protein product: CASSPSPGTTEDEQFF. The V call is TRBV9, the J call TRBJ2-1; weak D call: TRBD1 (6 bases). The germline V gene encodes CDR1 SGDLS and CDR2 YYNGEE. V was trimmed by 4 bases and J by 8 bases, leaving 22 bases between them. This CDR3 contains 16 residues.

The genes are TRBV15 and TRBJ2-3, with 9 bases aligning to TRBD2. CDR3 size: 20 residues. Germline V CDR1 and CDR2: LNHNV, YYDKDF (reference sequence). The trim removed 1 base at V and 1 base at J, leaving 15 bases unmatched. CDR3 amino acids: CATSRGGTLAGSYGTDTQYF. CDR3 coding DNA: TGTGCCACCAGCAGAGGGGGGACTCTAGCGGGATCCTATGGCACAGATACGCAGTATTTT.

The chain has TRBV19 and TRBJ1-2; no clear D gene. In germline, CDR1 is LNHDA, CDR2 SQIVND (reference sequence). Trimming pared 6 bases from V and 4 bases from J, leaving 9 bases between. This CDR3 is 12 amino acids long. CDR3 residues: CASSLAIYGYTF. As DNA, the CDR3 is TGTGCCAGTAGCCTAGCGATCTATGGCTACACCTTC.

The chain uses TRBV27 and TRBJ1-1; TRBD1 is a possible D gene (5 bases). This CDR3 is 15 amino acids long. Germline values: CDR1 MNHEY, CDR2 SMNVEV (reference sequence). Deletions cut 3 bases from V and 6 bases from J, with 17 bases between. In DNA, the CDR3 is TGTGCCAGCAGTTTGTATCTCGGGGGGAAGGCTGAAGCTTTCTTT. Translating it yields CASSLYLGGKAEAFF.